One TCR beta chain is described in this entry. Antigen: not known. These data come from a study of shared clonotypes between healthy human individuals. As processed by the authors: There were no quality scores in the junction-only immunoSEQ sequences, so filtering differed. Clones were read by immunoSEQ multiplex PCR, and TCRdb kept only the in-frame ones, dropping some. Clonal size and the V and J genes are those of that table, whereas D and trimming came from the DNA. The sample holds some 2.4 million clones, over 85% seen once. Germline-derived CDR1 and CDR2 are SGHTA and FQGNSA. V lost 5 bases and J 6 bases, leaving 19 bases between the germline ends. The CDR3 runs to 15 residues. Study observations and caveats: Few donors limited the genetic and exposure-history diversity represented. Several donors had around 5% of their naive CD4 clonotypes in common.

V usage is TRBV7-2 and J usage is TRBJ1-2, with a tentative D call TRBD1 (5 bases). The clonotype was recovered from a man aged 18 to 35 in good health. Some clones in this sample may be carry-over from other donors' samples. The sequencing input was naive CD4+ T cells from PBMCs. Stated subset: CD45RA+ positively selected. The CDR3 is CASSPSRLPGDGYTF. The CDR3 DNA follows: TGTGCCAGCAGCCCTAGTCGCCTCCCGGGGGATGGCTACACCTTC.